A single TCR beta chain is shown here with its context. The V and J ends lost 1 base and 5 bases respectively, with 6 bases between them. Germline V gives CDR1 SQVTM, CDR2 ANQGSEA. This CDR3 comprises 11 residues. Splitting the CD4+ cells yielded a CD45RA+ naive subset and a CD45RA-negative memory subset. This entry is derived from a study of shared clonotypes between healthy human individuals. TCRdb's copy holds only in-frame clones and misses some; the assay was immunoSEQ multiplex PCR. The top ten hold roughly 1.2% of the sample, which has 1,500,000 or so clones, around 97% seen once. The sequenced material came from naive CD4+ T cells sorted from blood. Subset given: CD45RA+ positively selected. V and J are TRBV29-1 and TRBJ2-7, with D maybe TRBD2 (5 bases). The clonotype originates from a man aged 25-45 years in good health. CDR3 bases: TGCAGCGTTGAAGGCGGGCACGAGCAGTACTTC. Residues: CSVEGGHEQYF.